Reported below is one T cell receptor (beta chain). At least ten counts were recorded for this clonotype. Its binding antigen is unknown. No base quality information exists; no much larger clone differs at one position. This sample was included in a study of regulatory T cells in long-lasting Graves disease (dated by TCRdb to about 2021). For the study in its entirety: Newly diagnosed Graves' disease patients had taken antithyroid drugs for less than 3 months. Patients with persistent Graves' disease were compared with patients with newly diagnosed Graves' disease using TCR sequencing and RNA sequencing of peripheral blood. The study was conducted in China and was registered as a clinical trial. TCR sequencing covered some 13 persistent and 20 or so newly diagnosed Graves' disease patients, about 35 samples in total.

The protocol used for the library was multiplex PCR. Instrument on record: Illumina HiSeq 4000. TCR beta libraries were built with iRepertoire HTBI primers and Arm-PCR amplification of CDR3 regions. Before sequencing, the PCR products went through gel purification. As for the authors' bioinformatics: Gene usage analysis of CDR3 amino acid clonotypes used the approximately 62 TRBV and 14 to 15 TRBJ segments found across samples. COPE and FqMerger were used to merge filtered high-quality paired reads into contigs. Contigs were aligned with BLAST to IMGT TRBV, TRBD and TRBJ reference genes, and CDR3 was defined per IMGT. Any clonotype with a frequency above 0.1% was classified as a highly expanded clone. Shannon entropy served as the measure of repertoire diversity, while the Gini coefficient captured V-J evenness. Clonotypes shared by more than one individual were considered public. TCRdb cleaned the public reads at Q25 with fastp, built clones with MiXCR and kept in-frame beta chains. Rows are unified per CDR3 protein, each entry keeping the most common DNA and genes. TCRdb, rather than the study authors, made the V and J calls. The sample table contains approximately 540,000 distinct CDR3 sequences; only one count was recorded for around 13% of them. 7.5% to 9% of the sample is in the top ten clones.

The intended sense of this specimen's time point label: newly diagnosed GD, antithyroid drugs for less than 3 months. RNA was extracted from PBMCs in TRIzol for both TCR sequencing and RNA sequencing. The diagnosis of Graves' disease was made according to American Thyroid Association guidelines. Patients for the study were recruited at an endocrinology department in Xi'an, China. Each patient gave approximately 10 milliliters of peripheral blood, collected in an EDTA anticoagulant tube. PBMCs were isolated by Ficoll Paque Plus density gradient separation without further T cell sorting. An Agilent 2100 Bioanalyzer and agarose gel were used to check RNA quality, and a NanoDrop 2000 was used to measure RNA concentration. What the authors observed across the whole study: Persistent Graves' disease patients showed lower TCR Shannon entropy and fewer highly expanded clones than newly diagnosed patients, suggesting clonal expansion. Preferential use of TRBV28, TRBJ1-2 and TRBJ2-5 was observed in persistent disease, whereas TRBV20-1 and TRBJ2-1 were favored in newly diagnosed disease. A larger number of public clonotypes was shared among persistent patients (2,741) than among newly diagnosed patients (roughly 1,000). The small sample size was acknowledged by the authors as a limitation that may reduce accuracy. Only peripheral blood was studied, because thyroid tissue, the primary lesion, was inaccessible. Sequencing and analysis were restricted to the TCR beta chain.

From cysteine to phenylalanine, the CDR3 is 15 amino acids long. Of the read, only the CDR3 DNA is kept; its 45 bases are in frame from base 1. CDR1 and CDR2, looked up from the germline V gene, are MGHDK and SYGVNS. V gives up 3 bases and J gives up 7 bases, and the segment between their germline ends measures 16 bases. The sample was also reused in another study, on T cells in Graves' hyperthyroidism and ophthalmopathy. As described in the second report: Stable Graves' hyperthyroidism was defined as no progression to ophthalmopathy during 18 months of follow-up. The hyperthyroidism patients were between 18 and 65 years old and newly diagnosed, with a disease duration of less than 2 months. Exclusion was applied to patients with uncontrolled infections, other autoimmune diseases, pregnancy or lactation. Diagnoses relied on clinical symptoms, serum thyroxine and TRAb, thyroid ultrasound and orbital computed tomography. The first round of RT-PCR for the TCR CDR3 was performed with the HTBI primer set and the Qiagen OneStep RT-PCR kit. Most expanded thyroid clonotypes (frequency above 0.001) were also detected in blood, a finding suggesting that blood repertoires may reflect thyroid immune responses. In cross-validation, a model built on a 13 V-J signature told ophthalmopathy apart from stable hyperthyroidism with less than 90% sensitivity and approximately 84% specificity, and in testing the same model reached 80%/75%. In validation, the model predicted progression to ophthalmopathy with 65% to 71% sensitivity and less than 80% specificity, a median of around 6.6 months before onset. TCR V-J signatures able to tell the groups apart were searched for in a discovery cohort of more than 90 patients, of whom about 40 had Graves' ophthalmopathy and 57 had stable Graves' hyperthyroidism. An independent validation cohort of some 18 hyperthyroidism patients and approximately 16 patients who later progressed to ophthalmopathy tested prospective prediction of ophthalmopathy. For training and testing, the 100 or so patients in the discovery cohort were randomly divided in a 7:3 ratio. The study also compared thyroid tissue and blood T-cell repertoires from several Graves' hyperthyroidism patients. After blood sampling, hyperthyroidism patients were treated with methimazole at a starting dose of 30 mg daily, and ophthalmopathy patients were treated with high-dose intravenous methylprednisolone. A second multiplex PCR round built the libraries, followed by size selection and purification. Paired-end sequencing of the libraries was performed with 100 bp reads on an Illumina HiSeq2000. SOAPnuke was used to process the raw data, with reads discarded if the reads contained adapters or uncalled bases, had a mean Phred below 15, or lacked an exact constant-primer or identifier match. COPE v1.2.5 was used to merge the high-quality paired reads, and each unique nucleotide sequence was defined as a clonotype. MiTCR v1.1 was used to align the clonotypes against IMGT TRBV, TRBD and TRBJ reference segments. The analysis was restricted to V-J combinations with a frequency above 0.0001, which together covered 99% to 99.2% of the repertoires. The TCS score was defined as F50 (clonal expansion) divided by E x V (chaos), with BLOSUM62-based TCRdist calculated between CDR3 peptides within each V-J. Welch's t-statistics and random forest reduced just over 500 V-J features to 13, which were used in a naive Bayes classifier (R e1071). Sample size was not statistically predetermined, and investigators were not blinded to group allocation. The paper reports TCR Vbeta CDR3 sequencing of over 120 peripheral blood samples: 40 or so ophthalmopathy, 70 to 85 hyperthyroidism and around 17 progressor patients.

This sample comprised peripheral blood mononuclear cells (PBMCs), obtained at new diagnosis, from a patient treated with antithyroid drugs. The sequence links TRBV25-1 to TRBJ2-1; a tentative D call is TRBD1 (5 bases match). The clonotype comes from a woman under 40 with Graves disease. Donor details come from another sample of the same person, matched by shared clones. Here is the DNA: TGTGCCAGCAGTGATCCGACAGAGAGAAGGAATGAGCAGTTCTTC. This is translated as CASSDPTERRNEQFF.